This T cell receptor (beta chain) is drawn from a study of beta chain features in type 1 diabetes (dated by TCRdb to 2016 to 2018). Describing the broader study: Mean age, gender distribution, total cell number and subset yield were not different between patients and healthy donors. The study compared TCRB repertoires of sorted circulating CD4+ T cell subsets between recently diagnosed type 1 diabetes patients and matched healthy donors. Regulatory and stem cell-like memory subsets were isolated from only 8 patients and roughly eight healthy donors, whereas naive and central memory subsets came from all 30 or so donors. A total of 100 million to 110 million sorted cells were examined across all samples, and a strong correlation was observed between cell number per subset and RNA yield.

Details on this clone: Its antigen is unknown. No much larger clonotype is one base removed from it; base qualities were not supplied.

Reading the germline V gene gives CDR1 MNHEY and CDR2 SVGAGI. Clipping removes 0 bases from V and 7 bases from J, with 5 as the unmatched junction base count. Spanning cysteine to phenylalanine, the CDR3 consists of 16 amino acids. Just CDR3 DNA is preserved here, 48 bases in frame from base 1. The entire isolated RNA was reverse transcribed using the High Capacity cDNA Reverse Transcription Kit, and thus expressed TCRB transcripts were sequenced. Naive, central memory and regulatory T cell samples underwent deep immunoSEQ sequencing, averaging about 3.57 million total reads per sample. Sorted cells were lysed in RLT buffer, and RNA was extracted using DNase-treated RNeasy Micro or Mini kits according to cell number. Each cell subset was processed separately to prevent cross-contamination, with patient and healthy donor samples processed together. The immunoSEQ multiplex PCR was used to amplify TCRB sequences from cDNA, generating 87-bp fragments that spanned the CDR3 region. Amplicons were sequenced on the Illumina HiSeq platform. In the paper's pipeline: Synthetic template baselines were used to correct PCR bias computationally, reads within Hamming distance 2 were collapsed together, and singletons that could not be merged were discarded. Reads were aligned against IMGT to assign V, D and J genes, CDR3 length and insertions or deletions at six rearrangement sites. Within each subset, clonotype counts were normalized to sorted cell number, after which true diversity and Gini coefficients were computed with the tcR R package. The overlap coefficient, calculated on TCRB nucleotide sequences, was used to measure repertoire sharing. As a proxy for the pre-selection repertoire, out-of-frame TCRB sequences from naive cells were analyzed. TCRdb mirrors the immuneACCESS table, restricted to in-frame sequences. Some clones are absent from its copies; in checked studies, under half trace to an unresolved V gene, and the reason for the others is unknown. V, J and clone size are taken as reported in that table, and D and trimming were inferred from the DNA itself. Present in this sample are around 310,000 clones, approximately 11% of which were seen just once. 0.015% of the sample belongs to the ten largest clones.

Summary of the overall study and its limitations: Because cDNA was sequenced instead of genomic DNA, activated cells with high expression could be over-represented, although the groups did not differ in activation or CD3 levels. PCR might favor shorter templates, but patient and control samples were amplified and corrected together, so any skew would affect both groups equally. Patients with type 1 diabetes made fewer insertions and deleted more nucleotides at VDJ recombination sites, implying thymic rearrangement abnormalities. Because the HLA sub-analyses included only small numbers of individuals, any influence of HLA type on TCRB rearrangement was left unresolved. Naive, central memory and regulatory TCRB repertoires appeared to be more alike among patients than among healthy donors. Type 1 diabetes patients showed a moderate but significant shortening of TCRB CDR3 length in all four CD4+ subsets.

Each donor gave one peripheral blood draw, roughly 0.12 L on average, collected into heparinised tubes. A BD FACSAria II was used to sort naive, central memory, regulatory and stem cell-like memory CD4+ T cells with a panel that included CD45RO, CCR7, CD25, CD127, CD95 and CD27. Purity was above 95% for every sorted population. PBMCs were isolated right away by Lymphoprep density gradient centrifugation and were stained directly, without culture. Samples were stained and sorted in pairs, with one healthy donor and one patient per experiment, so that batch effects were minimized. The chain is made from TRBV6-5 and TRBJ2-3, with TRBD2 matching 12 junction bases. Sample: naive CD4+ T cells from blood. The label giving this sample's cell subset or site can be read as: true naive CD4+ T cells. The sequence was collected from a woman under 40 in good health. The bases read TGTGCCAGCAGTTACTCGACTAGCGGGAGTAGTTATACGCAGTATTTT. This codes for CASSYSTSGSSYTQYF.